This T cell receptor beta chain was identified during a study of response to subunit inactivated influenza vaccine. General study points: After each seasonal influenza vaccination, few new T cells are recruited, the authors suggested.

The V gene lost 3 bases and the J gene lost 4 bases, with 8 bases spanning the gap. The germline gives CDR1 MNHNS, CDR2 SASEGT. This CDR3 has 13 residues. This clonotype was detected a few times. Its antigen is as yet unknown. TCRdb passed the RT-PCR reads through MiXCR, listing each CDR3 protein once. Among under 750,000 distinct CDR3 sequences listed, about 12% were seen once. The TCR comes from a man aged 50-59 years who received an inactivated influenza vaccine. This chain connects TRBV6-1 to TRBJ2-3, with D uncertain. Sequenced here: PBMCs from blood, sampled on the day of vaccination. Written as DNA, the CDR3 is TGTGCCAGCAGTGACGGTCTATCAGATACGCAGTATTTT. Protein: CASSDGLSDTQYF.